The entry that follows covers one T cell receptor (beta chain) sequence. Antigen unknown. The CDR3 sequence is 14 residues long. V was pared by 0 bases and J by 7 bases, with 10 bases between. The V gene's germline CDR1 is SGDLS and CDR2 YYNGEE. Profiled with immunoSEQ multiplex PCR; TCRdb holds only in-frame clones, not every one. The data contain 350,000 to 550,000 clones, approximately 89% of them singletons. The sample originates from a study of Ad26.COV2.S vaccination and SARS-CoV-2 variants. Study background: Each vaccinee took Ad26.COV2.S intramuscularly, once or twice 56 days apart. Whole-study findings and limits: Comparability of non-spike TCR breadth was observed across vaccine and placebo recipients. Post-vaccination spike-specific CD8+ and CD4+ T cell responses reportedly had substantial breadth.

Treatment here: 19 received Ad26.COV2.S at low or high dose, single or two shots; 5 received placebo; per-sample allocation not given. Sampling was performed 63 days after the first vaccine or placebo injection. This TCR was recovered from a person between 18 and 59 years old who received the Ad26.COV2.S COVID-19 vaccine or a placebo. The sequenced sample was peripheral blood, obtained in a trial of Ad26.COV2.S vaccine versus placebo. This chain uses TRBV9 with TRBJ2-2; no definite D call. The CDR3 loop is CASSVVPSVGELFF. CDR3 bases: TGTGCCAGCAGCGTAGTTCCCTCAGTCGGGGAGCTGTTTTTT.